This TCR beta chain was retrieved from a study of blood T cell repertoires in COVID-19. Patients in Seattle were enrolled during active infection, then followed longitudinally. The CDR3 is made up of 16 amino acids. Germline V gives CDR1 MDHEN, CDR2 SYDVKM. V shed 3 bases, J shed 0 bases, and the junction held 2 bases outside the gene matches. This table comes from immunoSEQ multiplex PCR, and its TCRdb copy is limited to in-frame clones, with some not included. The data hold 350,000 or so clones, with roughly 86% observed a single time. This sequence joins TRBV28 and TRBJ2-2; 9 nucleotides align to TRBD1. This receptor was obtained from a woman aged 30 to 39 with COVID-19, enrolled during active disease. The specimen sequenced was peripheral blood. The CDR3 coding sequence is TGTGCCAGCAGTTTCGGACAGGGGACGAACACCGGGGAGCTGTTTTTT. This gives the protein CASSFGQGTNTGELFF. The whole variable domain, filled in from reference TRBV28 and TRBJ2-2, reads DVKVTQSSRYLVKRTGEKVFLECVQDMDHENMFWYRQDPGLGLRLIYFSYDVKMKEKGDIPEGYSVSREKKERFSLILESASTNQTSMYLCASSFGQGTNTGELFFGEGSRLTVL.